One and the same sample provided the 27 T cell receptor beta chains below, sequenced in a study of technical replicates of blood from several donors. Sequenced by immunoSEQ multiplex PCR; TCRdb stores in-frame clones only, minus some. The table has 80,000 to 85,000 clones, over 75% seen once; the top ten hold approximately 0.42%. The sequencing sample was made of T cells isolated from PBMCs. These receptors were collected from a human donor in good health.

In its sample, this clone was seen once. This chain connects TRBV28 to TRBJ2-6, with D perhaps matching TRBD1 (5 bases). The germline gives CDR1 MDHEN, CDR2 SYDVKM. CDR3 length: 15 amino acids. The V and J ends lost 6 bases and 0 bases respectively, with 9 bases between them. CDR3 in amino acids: CASRTQGSGANVLTF. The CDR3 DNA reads TGTGCCAGCAGAACTCAGGGCTCTGGGGCCAACGTCCTGACTTTC.

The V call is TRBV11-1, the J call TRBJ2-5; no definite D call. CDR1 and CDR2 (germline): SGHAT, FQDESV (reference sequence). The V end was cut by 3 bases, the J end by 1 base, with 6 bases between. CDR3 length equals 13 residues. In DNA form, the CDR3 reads TGTGCCAGCAGCTTCAGGATCCAAGAGACCCAGTACTTC. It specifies CASSFRIQETQYF.

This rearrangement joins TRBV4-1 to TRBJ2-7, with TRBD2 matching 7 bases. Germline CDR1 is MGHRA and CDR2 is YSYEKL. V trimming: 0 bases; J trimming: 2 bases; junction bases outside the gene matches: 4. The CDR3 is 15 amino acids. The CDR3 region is CASSQDWLAAYEQYF. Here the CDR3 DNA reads TGCGCCAGCAGCCAAGATTGGCTAGCGGCCTACGAGCAGTACTTC.

The CDR3 sequence is CASSEHMDYGYTF. CDR3 bases: TGTGCCAGCAGTGAGCACATGGACTATGGCTACACCTTC. This chain uses TRBV6-1 with TRBJ1-2, with no clear D. The CDR3 extends over 13 amino acids. The germline V gene encodes CDR1 MNHNS and CDR2 SASEGT. V was cut by 3 bases and J by 3 bases, with 8 bases left in between.

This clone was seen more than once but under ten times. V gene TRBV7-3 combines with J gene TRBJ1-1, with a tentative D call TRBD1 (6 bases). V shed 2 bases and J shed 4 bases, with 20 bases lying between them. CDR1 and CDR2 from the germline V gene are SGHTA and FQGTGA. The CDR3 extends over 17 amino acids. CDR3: CASSLGQGRAWGTEAFF. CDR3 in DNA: TGTGCCAGCAGCTTAGGGCAGGGGCGGGCCTGGGGCACTGAAGCTTTCTTT.

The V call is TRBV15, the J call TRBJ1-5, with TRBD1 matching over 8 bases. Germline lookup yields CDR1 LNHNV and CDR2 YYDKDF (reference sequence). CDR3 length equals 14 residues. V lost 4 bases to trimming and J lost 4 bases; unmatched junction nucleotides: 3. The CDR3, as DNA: TGTGCCACCAGCACAACAGGGGGGAATCAGCCCCAGCATTTT. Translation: CATSTTGGNQPQHF. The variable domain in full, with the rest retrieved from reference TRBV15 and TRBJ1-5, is DAMVIQNPRYQVTQFGKPVTLSCSQTLNHNVMYWYQQKSSQAPKLLFHYYDKDFNNEADTPDNFQSRRPNTSFCFLDIRSPGLGDTAMYLCATSTTGGNQPQHFGDGTRLSIL.

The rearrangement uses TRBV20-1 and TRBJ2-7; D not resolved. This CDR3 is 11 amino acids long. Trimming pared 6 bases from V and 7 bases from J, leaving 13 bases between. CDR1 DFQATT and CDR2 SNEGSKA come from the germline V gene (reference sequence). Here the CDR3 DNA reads TGCAGTGCGCCACTCGTCTGGGAGCAGTACTTC. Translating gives CSAPLVWEQYF.

This CDR3 is CASSVDPGPTYEQYF. Written as DNA, the CDR3 is TGTGCCAGCAGCGTAGATCCAGGCCCCACCTACGAGCAGTACTTC. This chain links TRBV9 with TRBJ2-7; D not certain. This CDR3 comprises 15 residues. Deletions cut 0 bases from V and 2 bases from J, with 12 bases between. Germline CDR1 is SGDLS and CDR2 is YYNGEE. The variable domain in full, completed from reference TRBV9 and TRBJ2-7, reads DSGVTQTPKHLITATGQRVTLRCSPRSGDLSVYWYQQSLDQGLQFLIQYYNGEERAKGNILERFSAQQFPDLHSELNLSSLELGDSALYFCASSVDPGPTYEQYFGPGTRLTVT.

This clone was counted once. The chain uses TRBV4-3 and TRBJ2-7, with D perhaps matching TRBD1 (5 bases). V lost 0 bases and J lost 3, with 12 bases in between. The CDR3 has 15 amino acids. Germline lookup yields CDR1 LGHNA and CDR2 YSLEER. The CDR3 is CASSQDRAGFYEQYF. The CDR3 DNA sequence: TGCGCCAGCAGCCAAGATAGGGCAGGGTTCTACGAGCAGTACTTC.

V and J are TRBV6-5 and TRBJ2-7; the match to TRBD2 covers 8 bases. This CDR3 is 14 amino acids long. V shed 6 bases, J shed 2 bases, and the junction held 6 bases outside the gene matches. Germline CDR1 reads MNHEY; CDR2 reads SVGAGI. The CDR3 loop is CASSRTGGAYEQYF. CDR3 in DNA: TGTGCCAGCAGCCGAACCGGGGGGGCCTACGAGCAGTACTTC.

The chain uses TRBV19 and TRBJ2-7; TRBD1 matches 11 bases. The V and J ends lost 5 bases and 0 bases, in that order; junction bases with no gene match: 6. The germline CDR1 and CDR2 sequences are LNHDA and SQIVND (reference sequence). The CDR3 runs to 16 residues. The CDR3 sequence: CASSSGQGATSYEQYF. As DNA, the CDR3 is TGTGCCAGTAGTTCCGGACAGGGGGCGACCTCCTACGAGCAGTACTTC.

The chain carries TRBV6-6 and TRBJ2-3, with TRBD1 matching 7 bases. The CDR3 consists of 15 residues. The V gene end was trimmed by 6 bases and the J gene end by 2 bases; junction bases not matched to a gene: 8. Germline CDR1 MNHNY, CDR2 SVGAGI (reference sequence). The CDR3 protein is CASRWDSDNTDTQYF. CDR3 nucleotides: TGTGCCAGCAGATGGGACAGCGATAACACAGATACGCAGTATTTT.

DNA for the CDR3: TGTGCCAGCAAACTACGGACAGGCTTCAATGAGCAGTTCTTC. Its translation: CASKLRTGFNEQFF. The chain couples TRBV27 to TRBJ2-1; 7 positions match TRBD1. The CDR3 is made up of 14 amino acids. The trim removed 7 bases at V and 6 bases at J, leaving 9 bases unmatched. Germline lookup yields CDR1 MNHEY and CDR2 SMNVEV (reference sequence).

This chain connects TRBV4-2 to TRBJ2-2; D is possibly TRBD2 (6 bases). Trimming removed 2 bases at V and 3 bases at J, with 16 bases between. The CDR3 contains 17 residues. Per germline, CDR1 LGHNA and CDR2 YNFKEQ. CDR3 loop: CASSQLTHGTYTGELFF. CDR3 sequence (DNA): TGTGCCAGCAGCCAACTAACTCACGGGACTTACACCGGGGAGCTGTTTTTT.

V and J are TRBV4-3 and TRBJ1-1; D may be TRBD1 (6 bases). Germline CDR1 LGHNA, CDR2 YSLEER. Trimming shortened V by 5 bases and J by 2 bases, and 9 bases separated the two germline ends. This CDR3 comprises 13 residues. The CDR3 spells CASSGTFNTEAFF. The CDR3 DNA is TGCGCCAGCAGCGGGACATTTAACACTGAAGCTTTCTTT.

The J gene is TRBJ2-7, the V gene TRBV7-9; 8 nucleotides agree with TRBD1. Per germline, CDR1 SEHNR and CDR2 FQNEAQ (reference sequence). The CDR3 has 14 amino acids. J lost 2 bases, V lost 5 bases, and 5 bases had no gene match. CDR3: CASSEAQGAYEQYF. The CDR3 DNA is TGTGCCAGCAGCGAAGCACAGGGGGCCTACGAGCAGTACTTC. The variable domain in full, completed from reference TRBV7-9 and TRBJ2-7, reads DTGVSQNPRHKITKRGQNVTFRCDPISEHNRLYWYRQTLGQGPEFLTYFQNEAQLEKSRLLSDRFSAERPKGSFSTLEIQRTEQGDSAMYLCASSEAQGAYEQYFGPGTRLTVT.

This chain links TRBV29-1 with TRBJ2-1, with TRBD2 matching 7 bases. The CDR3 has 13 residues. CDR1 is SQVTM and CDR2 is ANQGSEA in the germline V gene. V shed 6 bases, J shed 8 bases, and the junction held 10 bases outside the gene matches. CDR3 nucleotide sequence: TGCAGCGTGTACAGCCTAGCGGTTCATGAGCAGTTCTTC. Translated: CSVYSLAVHEQFF.

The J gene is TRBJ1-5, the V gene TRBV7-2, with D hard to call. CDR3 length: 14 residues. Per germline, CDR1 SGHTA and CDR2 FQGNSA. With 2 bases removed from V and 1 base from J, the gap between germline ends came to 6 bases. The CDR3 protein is CASSLRESNQPQHF. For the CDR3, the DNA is TGTGCCAGCAGCTTAAGGGAGAGCAATCAGCCCCAGCATTTT. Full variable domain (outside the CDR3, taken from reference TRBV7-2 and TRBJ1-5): GAGVSQSPSNKVTEKGKDVELRCDPISGHTALYWYRQSLGQGLEFLIYFQGNSAPDKSGLPSDRFSAERTGGSVSTLTIQRTQQEDSAVYLCASSLRESNQPQHFGDGTRLSIL.

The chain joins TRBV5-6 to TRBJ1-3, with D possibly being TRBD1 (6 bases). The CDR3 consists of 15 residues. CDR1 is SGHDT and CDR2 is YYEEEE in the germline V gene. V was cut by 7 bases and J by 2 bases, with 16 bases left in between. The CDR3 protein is CASGLQGDPGNTIYF. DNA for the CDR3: TGTGCCAGCGGATTACAGGGAGATCCTGGAAACACCATATATTTT.

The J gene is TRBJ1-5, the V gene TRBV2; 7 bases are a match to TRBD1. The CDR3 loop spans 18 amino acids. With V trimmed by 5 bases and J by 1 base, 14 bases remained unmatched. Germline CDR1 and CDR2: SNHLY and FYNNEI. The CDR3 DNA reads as TGTGCCAGCAGTAACCGGGACAGCCAGGGATCAAGCAATCAGCCCCAGCATTTT. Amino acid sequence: CASSNRDSQGSSNQPQHF.

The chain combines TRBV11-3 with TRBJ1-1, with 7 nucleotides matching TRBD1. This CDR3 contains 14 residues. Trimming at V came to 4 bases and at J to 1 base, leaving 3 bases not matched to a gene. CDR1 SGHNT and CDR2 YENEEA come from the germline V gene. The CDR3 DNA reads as TGTGCCAGCAGCTCATCAGGGGGGAACACTGAAGCTTTCTTT. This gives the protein CASSSSGGNTEAFF.

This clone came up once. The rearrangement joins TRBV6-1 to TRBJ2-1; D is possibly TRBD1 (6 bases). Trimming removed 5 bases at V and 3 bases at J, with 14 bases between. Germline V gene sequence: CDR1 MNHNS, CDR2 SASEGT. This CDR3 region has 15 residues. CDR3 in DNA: TGTGCCAGCAGTCTAACGGGACACTACTACAATGAGCAGTTCTTC. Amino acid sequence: CASSLTGHYYNEQFF.

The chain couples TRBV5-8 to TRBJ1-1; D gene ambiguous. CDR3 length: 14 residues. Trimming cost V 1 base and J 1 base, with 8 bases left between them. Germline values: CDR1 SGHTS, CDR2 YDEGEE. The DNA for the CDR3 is TGTGCCAGCAGCTTGTTTCTAGGGAACACTGAAGCTTTCTTT. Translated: CASSLFLGNTEAFF. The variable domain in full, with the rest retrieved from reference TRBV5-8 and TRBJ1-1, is EAGVTQSPTHLIKTRGQQATLRCSPISGHTSVYWYQQALGLGLQFLLWYDEGEERNRGNFPPRFSGRQFPNYSSELNVNALELEDSALYLCASSLFLGNTEAFFGQGTRLTVV.

For the CDR3, the DNA is TGCGCCAGCAGGAAAGGACAGAACACTGAAGCTTTCTTT. This encodes CASRKGQNTEAFF. The chain carries TRBV10-1 and TRBJ1-1; possible D gene TRBD1, 5 bases. The germline gives CDR1 WNHNN, CDR2 SYGVQD (reference sequence). V was trimmed by 6 bases and J by 1 base, leaving 9 bases between them. The CDR3 consists of 13 residues.

CDR3 residues: CASTKTGADTQYF. Written as DNA, the CDR3 is TGTGCCAGCACCAAGACAGGGGCAGATACGCAGTATTTT. The chain employs TRBV6-5 and TRBJ2-3; 8 nucleotides line up with TRBD1. The CDR3 is 13 amino acids. V shed 7 bases and J 4 bases; nucleotides not matched to a gene: 4. In germline, CDR1 is MNHEY, CDR2 SVGAGI.

The CDR3 nucleotides read TGTGCCAGCAGCTTACAGGCGACCACCCTTGGCAATCAGCCCCAGCATTTT. Translation: CASSLQATTLGNQPQHF. This sequence joins TRBV7-8 and TRBJ1-5; D unclear. CDR1 SGHVS and CDR2 FQNEAQ come from the germline V gene. The CDR3 sequence is 17 residues long. The germline V and J ends were trimmed by 2 bases and 2 bases, with 16 bases remaining between them.

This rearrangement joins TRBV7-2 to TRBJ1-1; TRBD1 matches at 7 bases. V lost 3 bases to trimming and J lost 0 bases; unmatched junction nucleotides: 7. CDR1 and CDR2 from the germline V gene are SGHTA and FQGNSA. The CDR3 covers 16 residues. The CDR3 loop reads CASSLIGTAMNTEAFF. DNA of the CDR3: TGTGCCAGCAGCTTGATCGGGACAGCTATGAACACTGAAGCTTTCTTT.